This TCR beta chain was captured in a study of T cell responses to AZD1222 COVID-19 vaccine. The germline gives CDR1 MNHEY, CDR2 SVGEGT. This CDR3 contains 15 residues. Trimming shortened V by 5 bases and J by 1 base, and 14 bases separated the two germline ends. The repertoire was sequenced with immunoSEQ multiplex PCR; TCRdb's copy has only in-frame clones and lacks some. Here the sample spans some 140,000 clones, roughly nine tenths being singletons. This TCR derives from an adult who received the AZD1222 COVID-19 vaccine. V and J are TRBV6-2 or TRBV6-3 and TRBJ1-1; a possible D gene is TRBD1 (5 bases). This specimen consisted of peripheral blood, obtained 28 days after the second AZD1222 dose. CDR3 sequence: CASSQLGRGNTEAFF. The CDR3 DNA reads TGTGCCAGCAGTCAGTTGGGAAGGGGGAACACTGAAGCTTTCTTT.